These 14 T cell receptor beta chains originate from one sample sequenced in a study of molecular identifiers for immune sequencing clone quantification. Using its own MiXCR run on the PCR reads, TCRdb lists one record per CDR3 protein. The data show about 640,000 distinct CDR3 sequences, with 15% to 20% seen just once and roughly 0.9% held by the top ten. Input material: naive CD8+ T cells from blood, with Jurkat cell RNA spiked in. The subset here: FACS-sorted CD8+CD4-CCR7+CD45RA+ naive T cells. The receptors stem from a human donor in good health. Some libraries in this study had Jurkat cell RNA spiked in.

The chain joins TRBV9 to TRBJ2-1; possibly TRBD1 for D (6 bases). V shed 3 bases and J shed 2 bases, with 12 bases lying between them. The CDR3 has 15 amino acids. Germline lookup yields CDR1 SGDLS and CDR2 YYNGEE. CDR3 in DNA: TGTGCCAGCAGCGGATACACAGGGACCTACAATGAGCAGTTCTTC. This sequence encodes CASSGYTGTYNEQFF.

This clonotype was seen a few times. The chain has TRBV4-3 and TRBJ2-5; D is unclear. This CDR3 is built from 15 residues. The germline V and J ends were trimmed by 0 bases and 5 bases, with 13 bases remaining between them. Germline CDR1 and CDR2: LGHNA and YSLEER. The CDR3 protein is CASSQDVGVGETQYF. Here the CDR3 DNA reads TGCGCCAGCAGCCAAGATGTTGGGGTTGGGGAGACCCAGTACTTC.

Of note for this clonotype: Since a much larger clone is just one base distant, this may be a read error. This chain links TRBV7-2 with TRBJ2-7; D gene unclear. The CDR3 totals 12 residues. CDR1 and CDR2 from the germline V gene are SGHTA and FQGNSA. The CDR3 sequence is CDSSFGPYEQYF. CDR3 bases: TGTGACAGCAGCTTCGGCCCCTACGAGCAGTACTTC. The full variable domain, in which reference TRBV7-2 and TRBJ2-7 provide the parts outside the CDR3, is GAGVSQSPSNKVTEKGKDVELRCDPISGHTALYWYRQSLGQGLEFLIYFQGNSAPDKSGLPSDRFSAERTGGSVSTLTIQRTQQEDSAVYLCDSSFGPYEQYFGPGTRLTVT.

In this sample, this clonotype turned up many times. The J gene is TRBJ2-7, the V gene TRBV6-1; D gene ambiguous. The germline V gene has CDR1 MNHNS and CDR2 SASEGT. The length of the CDR3 is 13 residues. V gave up 5 bases and J gave up 1 base, with 9 bases separating them. For the CDR3, the DNA is TGTGCCAGCAGTTCAGGTTATTCCTACGAGCAGTACTTC. Amino acid sequence: CASSSGYSYEQYF.

This clonotype was observed at least ten times. The V gene is TRBV7-9, the J gene TRBJ2-2; D call uncertain. The V end was cut by 5 bases, the J end by 3 bases, with 13 bases between. From germline, CDR1 is SEHNR and CDR2 FQNEAQ (reference sequence). CDR3 length equals 15 residues. The CDR3 DNA sequence: TGTGCCAGCAGCCCACAATGGGTCCACACCGGGGAGCTGTTTTTT. This translates into CASSPQWVHTGELFF.

This sequence joins TRBV9 and TRBJ1-1; 9 bases align to TRBD1. V dropped 0 bases and J dropped 5; count of bases not matched to a gene: 5. Germline CDR1 and CDR2: SGDLS and YYNGEE. CDR3 length: 15 amino acids. Written as DNA, the CDR3 is TGTGCCAGCAGCGTAGCAGGGACAGGGTTGACTGAAGCTTTCTTT. Translated: CASSVAGTGLTEAFF.

This clonotype was detected many times. This chain connects TRBV19 to TRBJ2-3; 10 nucleotides align to TRBD2. This CDR3 contains 16 residues. With V trimmed by 4 bases and J by 2 bases, 6 bases remained unmatched. CDR1 LNHDA and CDR2 SQIVND come from the germline V gene (reference sequence). CDR3 amino acids: CASSTWTSGNTDTQYF. CDR3 DNA: TGTGCCAGTAGTACGTGGACTAGCGGAAACACAGATACGCAGTATTTT.

The chain combines TRBV12-3 or TRBV12-4 with TRBJ2-7; perhaps TRBD1 as D (7 bases). This CDR3 region has 15 residues. Trimming cost V 5 bases and J 5 bases, with 19 bases left between them. The CDR3: CASSPPGRGVHEQYF. The CDR3 nucleotides read TGTGCCAGCAGTCCACCGGGCAGGGGGGTCCACGAGCAGTACTTC.

V gene TRBV5-6 combines with J gene TRBJ2-3; 7 nucleotides align to TRBD2. Germline CDR1 SGHDT, CDR2 YYEEEE. The CDR3 sequence is 17 residues long. J lost 7 bases, V lost 2 bases, and 16 bases had no gene match. The DNA for the CDR3 is TGTGCCAGCAGCTTAGGAGGGAGGGGCTCCTTTGGTAATACGCAGTATTTT. It translates to CASSLGGRGSFGNTQYF.

This clonotype was seen a handful of times. The chain employs TRBV3-1 and TRBJ2-1; 11 nucleotides line up with TRBD2. This CDR3 region has 17 residues. Trimming took 2 bases from V and 9 from J; bases not matched to a gene: 12. CDR1 is LGHDT, CDR2 YNNKEL, per germline (reference sequence). CDR3 in amino acids: CASSQLISGGAGGEQFF. The CDR3 coding sequence is TGTGCCAGCAGCCAACTCATTAGCGGGGGGGCAGGGGGTGAGCAGTTCTTC.

This clonotype was counted ten times or more. CDR3 region: CASSSARASFYNEQFF. In DNA, the CDR3 is TGTGCCAGCAGCTCCGCCCGGGCGAGTTTTTACAATGAGCAGTTCTTC. J is TRBJ2-1 and V is TRBV7-9; D uncertain. Trimming pared 4 bases from V and 4 bases from J, leaving 17 bases between. This CDR3 has 16 amino acids. Germline CDR1 is SEHNR and CDR2 is FQNEAQ (reference sequence). Based on the CDR3 plus reference TRBV7-9 and TRBJ2-1, the full variable domain is DTGVSQNPRHKITKRGQNVTFRCDPISEHNRLYWYRQTLGQGPEFLTYFQNEAQLEKSRLLSDRFSAERPKGSFSTLEIQRTEQGDSAMYLCASSSARASFYNEQFFGPGTRLTVL.

The table lists this clonotype with many counts. V is TRBV4-1 and J is TRBJ1-1; a weak D match, TRBD1 (5 bases). The CDR3 totals 15 residues. The germline V gene encodes CDR1 MGHRA and CDR2 YSYEKL. The V end lost 1 base, the J end lost 1 base, and 10 bases lay between the germline ends. The CDR3 region has the DNA TGCGCCAGCAGCCAAGGCCTCGGACAGAACACTGAAGCTTTCTTT. Its translation: CASSQGLGQNTEAFF.

In this sample, this clonotype turned up many times. The rearrangement links TRBV30 to TRBJ2-5; weak D call: TRBD2 (5 bases). CDR3 length equals 14 residues. V shed 0 bases and J shed 2 bases, with 10 bases lying between them. Germline CDR1 and CDR2: GTSNPN and SVGIG (reference sequence). The CDR3 nucleotides read TGTGCCTGGAGTGTAGGGCGACTACAAGAGACCCAGTACTTC. It codes for CAWSVGRLQETQYF.

Many counts were recorded for this clonotype. The chain recombines TRBV5-5 with TRBJ1-1; the D is unclear. The V and J ends lost 7 bases and 2 bases respectively, with 18 bases between them. Germline V gene data show CDR1 as SGHKS and CDR2 as YYEKEE (reference sequence). The CDR3 is 15 amino acids. CDR3 coding DNA: TGTGCCAGCCTGCTGGGATCTTATTTTAACACTGAAGCTTTCTTT. Protein sequence: CASLLGSYFNTEAFF.